The text below deals with one T cell receptor (beta chain). The data stem from a study of technical replicates of blood from several donors. The protocol was immunoSEQ multiplex PCR, while the TCRdb copy is restricted to in-frame clones and leaves out a portion. This sample has about 73,000 clones, with more than 85% found just once. CDR1 is MNHNY, CDR2 SVGAGI, per germline (reference sequence). V was shortened by 2 bases and J by 6 bases, with 14 bases between the two germline ends. The CDR3 length is 14 residues. The gene calls are TRBV6-6 and TRBJ2-7; weak D call: TRBD1 (6 bases). Sequencing used PBMCs. This clonotype was obtained from a human donor in good health. Some clones in this sample may be carry-over from other donors' samples. CDR3 region: CASSYAGVLSEQYF. The CDR3 DNA sequence: TGTGCCAGCAGTTACGCAGGGGTACTCTCCGAGCAGTACTTC.